This TCR beta chain was retrieved from a study of T-cell reconstitution after alpha-beta-depleted transplantation in children. V was pared by 8 bases and J by 1 base, with 12 bases of the junction left unmatched. The CDR3 contains 15 residues. The germline V gene encodes CDR1 SQVTM and CDR2 ANQGSEA. TCRbeta library preparation incorporated unique molecular identifiers. In TCRdb, the PCR reads were re-called with MiXCR into one record per CDR3 protein. The table records about 540,000 distinct CDR3 sequences, about 17% of them present only once. Sequences were derived from PBMCs from the stem cell graft donor, sampled from the stem cell graft. The chain couples TRBV29-1 to TRBJ1-1, with 8 bases aligning to TRBD1. The sequence derives from a human donor who donated a stem cell graft to a child with acute lymphoblastic leukemia. This chain's CDR3 is CSIYLAGTGNTEAFF. For the CDR3, the DNA is TGCAGCATATATCTAGCCGGGACAGGGAACACTGAAGCTTTCTTT.